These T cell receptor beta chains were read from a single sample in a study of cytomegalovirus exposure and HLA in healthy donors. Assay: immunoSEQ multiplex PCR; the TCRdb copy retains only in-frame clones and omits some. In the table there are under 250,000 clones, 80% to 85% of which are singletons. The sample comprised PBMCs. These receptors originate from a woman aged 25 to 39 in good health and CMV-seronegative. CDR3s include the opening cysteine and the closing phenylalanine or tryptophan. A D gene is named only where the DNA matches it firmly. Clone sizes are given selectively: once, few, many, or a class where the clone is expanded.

CDR3: CASSSGGLGGPLHF; DNA: TGTGCCAGCAGTTCTGGCGGACTCGGGGGGCCCCTCCACTTT; D: NA; size: once; V: TRBV27; J: TRBJ1-6
CDR3: CASTPLAGGETQYF; DNA: TGTGCCAGCACACCTCTAGCGGGAGGGGAGACCCAGTACTTC; D: TRBD2; size: NA; V: TRBV18; J: TRBJ2-5
CDR3: CASSSINAGYQPQHF; DNA: TGTGCCAGCAGCTCCATCAACGCGGGGTACCAGCCCCAGCATTTT; D: NA; size: NA; V: TRBV7-9; J: TRBJ1-5
CDR3: CASSLLQDYGYTF; DNA: TGTGCCAGCAGCTTGTTGCAGGACTATGGCTACACCTTC; D: NA; size: NA; V: TRBV5-4; J: TRBJ1-2
CDR3: CASNQRLSYEQYF; DNA: TGTGCCAGCAATCAACGACTCTCCTACGAGCAGTACTTC; D: NA; size: NA; V: TRBV2; J: TRBJ2-7
CDR3: CASGETGQIMNTEAFF; DNA: TGTGCCAGCGGAGAGACAGGGCAGATCATGAACACTGAAGCTTTCTTT; D: TRBD1; size: NA; V: TRBV5-6; J: TRBJ1-1
CDR3: CASSLRSREANVLTF; DNA: TGTGCCAGCAGTCTCCGGAGCAGAGAGGCCAACGTCCTGACTTTC; D: NA; size: few; V: TRBV6-5; J: TRBJ2-6
CDR3: CAWSGGTADTQYF; DNA: TGTGCCTGGAGCGGGGGGACCGCAGATACGCAGTATTTT; D: TRBD2; size: many; V: TRBV30; J: TRBJ2-3
CDR3: CAWSVGDTSSYEQYF; DNA: TGTGCCTGGAGTGTGGGGGACACCAGCTCCTACGAGCAGTACTTC; D: NA; size: NA; V: TRBV30; J: TRBJ2-7
CDR3: CASSQQGGETQYF; DNA: TGTGCCAGCAGCCAGCAAGGCGGGGAGACCCAGTACTTC; D: NA; size: NA; V: TRBV5-4; J: TRBJ2-5
CDR3: CASYDSLNYGYTF; DNA: TGTGCCAGCTATGACAGCCTCAACTATGGCTACACCTTC; D: NA; size: few; V: TRBV2; J: TRBJ1-2
CDR3: CASSVGWRSSYNEQFF; DNA: TGTGCCAGCAGCGTAGGTTGGAGGAGCTCCTACAATGAGCAGTTCTTC; D: NA; size: NA; V: TRBV9; J: TRBJ2-1
CDR3: CASSQPGRPSGNTIYF; DNA: TGTGCCAGCAGCCAGCCCGGGAGGCCCTCTGGAAACACCATATATTTT; D: NA; size: NA; V: TRBV5-8; J: TRBJ1-3
CDR3: CASSAGTGDGTQYF; DNA: TGCGCCAGCAGCGCGGGGACGGGAGATGGGACCCAGTACTTC; D: NA; size: NA; V: TRBV5-1; J: TRBJ2-5
CDR3: CASSDSPRILETQYF; DNA: TGTGCCAGCAGTGACTCACCTAGGATCCTAGAGACCCAGTACTTC; D: NA; size: NA; V: TRBV6-4; J: TRBJ2-5
CDR3: CACWEHRGALAKNIQYF; DNA: TGTGCCTGCTGGGAGCACCGGGGGGCCCTAGCCAAAAACATTCAGTACTTC; D: NA; size: once; V: TRBV11-1; J: TRBJ2-4
CDR3: CASSLAGGNTQYF; DNA: TGTGCCAGCAGCCTCGCGGGGGGCAATACGCAGTATTTT; D: TRBD2; size: NA; V: TRBV13; J: TRBJ2-3
CDR3: CASTLGTEETQYF; DNA: TGTGCCAGCACTCTGGGGACAGAAGAGACCCAGTACTTC; D: TRBD1; size: NA; V: TRBV28; J: TRBJ2-5
CDR3: CASSTGSHNEQFF; DNA: TGTGCCAGCAGCACCGGGAGCCACAATGAGCAGTTCTTC; D: NA; size: NA; V: TRBV5-4; J: TRBJ2-1
CDR3: CATRDEGGTDTQYF; DNA: TGCGCCACACGCGACGAGGGTGGCACAGATACGCAGTATTTT; D: NA; size: once; V: TRBV10-1; J: TRBJ2-3
CDR3: CASSTRGAGGYEQYF; DNA: TGTGCCAGCTCGACAAGGGGAGCGGGAGGGTACGAGCAGTACTTC; D: TRBD2; size: NA; V: TRBV6-5; J: TRBJ2-7
CDR3: CAISESGGSLYEQYF; DNA: TGTGCCATCAGTGAGTCCGGGGGGAGCCTCTACGAGCAGTACTTC; D: TRBD2; size: few; V: TRBV10-3; J: TRBJ2-7
CDR3: CASTGQGLGELFF; DNA: TGTGCCAGCACAGGGCAGGGCCTCGGGGAGCTGTTTTTT; D: NA; size: NA; V: TRBV27; J: TRBJ2-2
CDR3: CASSPKTGTNYEQYF; DNA: TGTGCCAGCTCACCGAAGACCGGGACAAACTACGAGCAGTACTTC; D: NA; size: NA; V: TRBV18; J: TRBJ2-7
CDR3: CASGTRSSYNEQFF; DNA: TGTGCTAGTGGGACTCGAAGCTCCTACAATGAGCAGTTCTTC; D: NA; size: NA; V: TRBV12-5; J: TRBJ2-1
CDR3: CASRPGQGGYGYTF; DNA: TGTGCCAGCAGGCCGGGACAGGGGGGCTATGGCTACACCTTC; D: TRBD1; size: NA; V: TRBV2; J: TRBJ1-2
CDR3: CAWSARDIPNTEAFF; DNA: TGTGCCTGGAGTGCCAGGGACATACCGAACACTGAAGCTTTCTTT; D: NA; size: NA; V: TRBV30; J: TRBJ1-1
CDR3: CASSLWGGTSGLGEETQYF; DNA: TGTGCCAGCAGCTTATGGGGCGGGACTAGCGGCCTGGGGGAAGAGACCCAGTACTTC; D: TRBD2; size: NA; V: TRBV13; J: TRBJ2-5
CDR3: CAWSVDRFNHNEQFF; DNA: TGTGCCTGGAGTGTGGACAGATTTAACCACAATGAGCAGTTCTTC; D: NA; size: NA; V: TRBV30; J: TRBJ2-1
CDR3: CASRVWDSNTDTQYF; DNA: TGTGCCAGCAGGGTATGGGACAGTAACACAGATACGCAGTATTTT; D: TRBD1; size: once; V: TRBV7-3; J: TRBJ2-3
CDR3: CASSPGQYTDTQYF; DNA: TGTGCCAGCAGCCCGGGACAGTACACAGATACGCAGTATTTT; D: TRBD1; size: NA; V: TRBV5-4; J: TRBJ2-3
CDR3: CSVEGLAGGLATDTQYF; DNA: TGCAGCGTTGAAGGGCTAGCGGGGGGGCTGGCTACAGATACGCAGTATTTT; D: TRBD2; size: NA; V: TRBV29-1; J: TRBJ2-3
CDR3: CASGRREGPGELFF; DNA: TGCGCCAGCGGTAGGAGGGAGGGCCCCGGGGAGCTGTTTTTT; D: TRBD2; size: NA; V: TRBV5-1; J: TRBJ2-2
CDR3: CAIRVGQGGTQYF; DNA: TGTGCCATCAGGGTCGGGCAGGGGGGGACCCAGTACTTC; D: NA; size: NA; V: TRBV10-3; J: TRBJ2-5
CDR3: CASSSWGTADYEQYF; DNA: TGTGCCAGCAGCTCCTGGGGGACTGCGGACTACGAGCAGTACTTC; D: NA; size: few; V: TRBV27; J: TRBJ2-7
CDR3: CASKEGGQVYSNQPQHF; DNA: TGTGCCAGTAAGGAGGGGGGACAGGTCTATAGCAATCAGCCCCAGCATTTT; D: TRBD1; size: NA; V: TRBV19; J: TRBJ1-5
CDR3: CASSFLQGTDTQYF; DNA: TGTGCCAGCAGTTTCTTACAGGGCACAGATACGCAGTATTTT; D: NA; size: few; V: TRBV28; J: TRBJ2-3
CDR3: CASSFNRNPDTQYF; DNA: TGTGCCAGCAGCTTCAACAGGAACCCAGATACGCAGTATTTT; D: NA; size: NA; V: TRBV7-6; J: TRBJ2-3
CDR3: CASFRDRGFNEQFF; DNA: TGCGCCAGCTTCCGGGACAGGGGCTTCAATGAGCAGTTCTTC; D: TRBD1; size: few; V: TRBV5-1; J: TRBJ2-1
CDR3: CASSTTARYGYTF; DNA: TGCGCCAGCAGTACGACAGCGCGCTATGGCTACACCTTC; D: NA; size: NA; V: TRBV10-1; J: TRBJ1-2
CDR3: CASSLGTGSSYEQYF; DNA: TGTGCCAGCAGCTTAGGGACTGGGAGCTCCTACGAGCAGTACTTC; D: NA; size: NA; V: TRBV7-6; J: TRBJ2-7
CDR3: CASSQARMGLAGVKYIQYF; DNA: TGCGCCAGCAGCCAAGCAAGAATGGGACTAGCGGGAGTGAAATACATTCAGTACTTC; D: TRBD2; size: NA; V: TRBV4-1; J: TRBJ2-4
CDR3: CASSMQGRETGELFF; DNA: TGTGCCAGCTCAATGCAGGGAAGGGAAACCGGGGAGCTGTTTTTT; D: NA; size: NA; V: TRBV28; J: TRBJ2-2
CDR3: CASSMGGSSYNEQFF; DNA: TGTGCCAGTAGTATGGGCGGGAGCTCCTACAATGAGCAGTTCTTC; D: TRBD2; size: NA; V: TRBV19; J: TRBJ2-1
CDR3: CSVEDQGAGETQYF; DNA: TGCAGCGTTGAGGATCAGGGGGCTGGAGAGACCCAGTACTTC; D: TRBD1; size: NA; V: TRBV29-1; J: TRBJ2-5
CDR3: CASRMDRDVYNEQLF; DNA: TGTGCCAGCAGGATGGACAGGGATGTCTACAATGAGCAGCTCTTC; D: TRBD1; size: NA; V: TRBV6-6; J: TRBJ2-1
CDR3: CASSPSGDQPQHF; DNA: TGTGCCAGCTCCCCCTCGGGGGATCAGCCCCAGCATTTT; D: NA; size: NA; V: TRBV6-4; J: TRBJ1-5
CDR3: CASKGVNEQYF; DNA: TGTGCCAGTAAGGGGGTAAACGAGCAGTACTTC; D: NA; size: NA; V: TRBV19; J: TRBJ2-7